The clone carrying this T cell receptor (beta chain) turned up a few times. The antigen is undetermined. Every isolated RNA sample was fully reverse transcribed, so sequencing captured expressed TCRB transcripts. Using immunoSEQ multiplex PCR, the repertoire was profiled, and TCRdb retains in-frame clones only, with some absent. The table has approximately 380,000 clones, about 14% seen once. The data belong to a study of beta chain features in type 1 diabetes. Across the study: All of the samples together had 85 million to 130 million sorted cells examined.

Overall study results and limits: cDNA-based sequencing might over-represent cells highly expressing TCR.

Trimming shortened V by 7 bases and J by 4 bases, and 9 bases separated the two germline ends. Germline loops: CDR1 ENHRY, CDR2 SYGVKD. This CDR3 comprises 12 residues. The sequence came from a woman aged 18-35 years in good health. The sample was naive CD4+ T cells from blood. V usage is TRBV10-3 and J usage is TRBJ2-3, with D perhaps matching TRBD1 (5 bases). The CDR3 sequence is CAIKQGPDTQYF. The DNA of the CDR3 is TGTGCCATCAAGCAGGGCCCAGATACGCAGTATTTT.